Below are 26 T cell receptor beta chains sequenced from a single sample in a study of cytomegalovirus exposure and HLA in healthy donors. PCR amplification relied on 60 Vbeta primers (plus 13 Jbeta primers). Sequencing used immunoSEQ multiplex PCR; TCRdb keeps in-frame clones, though not all of them. The table records 200,000 to 250,000 clones, 82% of them present only once. The sample taken for sequencing was PBMCs. Source of these receptors: a woman between 40 and 50 years old in good health and CMV-seronegative.

The rearrangement links TRBV6-5 to TRBJ1-2, with D perhaps matching TRBD1 (5 bases). This CDR3 spans 14 amino acids. The germline gives CDR1 MNHEY, CDR2 SVGAGI. The germline V and J ends were trimmed by 9 bases and 4 bases, with 18 bases remaining between them. The CDR3, as DNA: TGTGCCAGTACCCAAAGGGTCAGGGTCTATGGCTACACCTTC. Protein sequence: CASTQRVRVYGYTF.

The CDR3 reads CASKPAGNSPLHF. For the CDR3, the DNA is TGTGCCAGCAAGCCAGCCGGGAATTCACCCCTCCACTTT. The chain uses TRBV5-4 and TRBJ1-6; D ambiguous. The CDR3 is 13 amino acids. Trimming took off 6 bases at V and 7 bases at J, with 11 bases between the two ends. Germline CDR1 is SGHNT and CDR2 is YYREEE (reference sequence).

The rearrangement uses TRBV10-2 and TRBJ1-2, with TRBD1 identical over 10 bases. J gave up 4 bases and V 8 bases, and 4 bases lay outside the gene matches. Germline V gives CDR1 WSHSY, CDR2 SAAADI. The CDR3 spans 13 residues. CDR3 sequence (DNA): TGCGCCAGCGGGCGACAGGGGGCCTATGGCTACACCTTC. Amino acid sequence: CASGRQGAYGYTF.

The chain combines TRBV28 with TRBJ1-6; TRBD1 agrees at 7 bases. This CDR3 is 13 amino acids long. Unmatched junction bases numbered 9, after V lost 7 bases and J lost 12 bases. From germline, CDR1 is MDHEN and CDR2 SYDVKM. Here the CDR3 reads CASIETGRLPLHF. In DNA form, the CDR3 reads TGTGCCAGCATCGAGACAGGGCGGTTACCCCTCCACTTT.

The CDR3 bases are TGTGCCAGCAGAAAGGGCGGCGGGGAGACCCAGTACTTC. Translating it yields CASRKGGGETQYF. This sequence joins TRBV11-3 and TRBJ2-5; the D gene is possibly TRBD2 (5 bases). The CDR3 runs to 13 residues. The V end lost 6 bases, the J end lost 5 bases, and 13 bases lay between the germline ends. Germline V lookup: CDR1 SGHNT, CDR2 YENEEA.

The rearrangement uses TRBV6-1 and TRBJ2-4; 8 bases are a match to TRBD1. The CDR3 length is 18 residues. The V gene's germline CDR1 is MNHNS and CDR2 SASEGT. J gave up 3 bases and V 4 bases, and 14 bases lay outside the gene matches. In nucleotides, the CDR3 is TGTGCCAGCAGTGGGCCTCCAGGCAAGACAGGGGTCAAAAACATTCAGTACTTC. Translating it yields CASSGPPGKTGVKNIQYF.

J is TRBJ2-6 and V is TRBV2; perhaps TRBD2 as D (6 bases). The CDR3 has 16 residues. Germline V gene sequence: CDR1 SNHLY, CDR2 FYNNEI. The germline V and J ends were trimmed by 6 bases and 0 bases, with 12 bases remaining between them. The CDR3 DNA reads as TGTGCCAGCAGCCCCCGGGGGAGCTCTGGGGCCAACGTCCTGACTTTC. It yields the protein CASSPRGSSGANVLTF.

The rearrangement joins TRBV7-8 to TRBJ2-7, with D maybe TRBD1 (6 bases). The CDR3 contains 15 residues. V dropped 0 bases and J dropped 0 bases, with 9 bases sitting between them. Germline CDR1 and CDR2: SGHVS and FQNEAQ. This CDR3 is CASSLAVTGSYEQYF. Written as DNA, the CDR3 is TGTGCCAGCAGCTTAGCAGTGACAGGCTCCTACGAGCAGTACTTC.

J is TRBJ1-1 and V is TRBV11-3; 10 bases are a match to TRBD1. Germline CDR1 reads SGHNT; CDR2 reads YENEEA. The CDR3 covers 15 residues. V was pared by 7 bases and J by 10 bases, with 15 bases of the junction left unmatched. For the CDR3, the DNA is TGTGCCAGCAACCACGCGGGTGGACAGGGGGTACTAGCTTTCTTT. Translating it yields CASNHAGGQGVLAFF.

The chain joins TRBV6-1 to TRBJ1-2, with D maybe TRBD1 (5 bases). Germline V gene lookup returns CDR1 MNHNS and CDR2 SASEGT. The CDR3 runs 16 residues. With 1 base removed from V and 5 bases from J, the gap between germline ends came to 17 bases. The CDR3 nucleotides are TGTGCCAGCAGTGAAGATTTAGGCAGGGTGGGGTATGGCTACACCTTC. It translates to CASSEDLGRVGYGYTF.

This sequence joins TRBV5-1 and TRBJ1-3; TRBD1 might be the D (5 bases). V shed 0 bases and J shed 0 bases, with 13 bases lying between them. CDR3 size: 17 residues. CDR1 is SGHRS, CDR2 YFSETQ, per germline. The CDR3 DNA reads TGCGCCAGCAGCTTGGTGGGGACGGGGGGCTCTGGAAACACCATATATTTT. Its protein product is CASSLVGTGGSGNTIYF.

The count of this clone is one. The chain links TRBV11-3 to TRBJ2-3; unclear D gene. V lost 2 bases to trimming and J lost 4 bases, with 4 bases between them. The V gene's germline CDR1 is SGHNT and CDR2 YENEEA. The CDR3 has 12 residues. CDR3 bases: TGTGCCAGCAGCTTACTTTCAGATACGCAGTATTTT. Its translation: CASSLLSDTQYF.

The genes are TRBV21-1 and TRBJ2-2; the table gives TRBD2 as D, unverified against the DNA. TRBV21-1 is described as a pseudogene. The CDR3 loop spans 17 amino acids. CDR3 residues: CASSRGLAGAFPGELFF. CDR3 DNA sequence: TGTGCCAGCAGCAGGGGACTAGCGGGGGCCTTTCCCGGGGAGCTGTTTTTT.

This clone was seen more than once but under ten times. The chain is built from TRBV6-5 and TRBJ2-5, with D maybe TRBD1 (5 bases). Trimming left V 5 bases short and J 2 bases short, with 9 bases between. This CDR3 is built from 13 residues. Germline CDR1 MNHEY, CDR2 SVGAGI. CDR3 sequence (DNA): TGTGCCAGCAGTATGACAGTACAAGAGACCCAGTACTTC. Translation: CASSMTVQETQYF.

The chain is built from TRBV2 and TRBJ2-7, with D uncertain. V was trimmed by 6 bases and J by 2 bases, leaving 11 bases between them. Germline assignment: CDR1 SNHLY and CDR2 FYNNEI. CDR3 size: 13 residues. The CDR3, as DNA: TGTGCCAGCAGCGTTAAAACGGCCTACGAGCAGTACTTC. Translation gives CASSVKTAYEQYF. Supplemented by reference TRBV2 and TRBJ2-7, the full variable domain reads EPEVTQTPSHQVTQMGQEVILRCVPISNHLYFYWYRQILGQKVEFLVSFYNNEISEKSEIFDDQFSVERPDGSNFTLKIRSTKLEDSAMYFCASSVKTAYEQYFGPGTRLTVT.

V is TRBV11-1 and J is TRBJ2-7; D remains ambiguous. The CDR3 runs 13 residues. Germline V gene data show CDR1 as SGHAT and CDR2 as FQDESV (reference sequence). V was shortened by 5 bases and J by 5 bases, with 13 bases between the two germline ends. Here the CDR3 DNA reads TGTGCCAGCAGCAGACTCGGGTGGAACGAGCAGTACTTC. This encodes CASSRLGWNEQYF.

This chain uses TRBV7-3 with TRBJ2-1; a possible D gene is TRBD1 (5 bases). The CDR3 length is 17 residues. Germline V gene data show CDR1 as SGHTA and CDR2 as FQGTGA. Trimming shortened V by 1 base and J by 0 bases, and 13 bases separated the two germline ends. CDR3 sequence reads: CASSLIGHPGSYNEQFF. The CDR3 DNA follows: TGTGCCAGCAGCTTAATAGGACACCCAGGCTCCTACAATGAGCAGTTCTTC.

The chain joins TRBV9 to TRBJ2-2, with TRBD1 matching 7 bases. The CDR3 spans 16 residues. The V and J ends lost 3 bases and 1 base, in that order; junction bases with no gene match: 6. The V gene's germline CDR1 is SGDLS and CDR2 YYNGEE. The CDR3, as DNA: TGTGCCAGCAGCGCGTGGGGGACAGAGAACACCGGGGAGCTGTTTTTT. This encodes CASSAWGTENTGELFF.

This chain uses TRBV7-6 with TRBJ2-5; D perhaps matches TRBD2 (6 bases). This CDR3 has 14 amino acids. Trimming stripped 5 bases from V and 3 bases from J, with 13 bases between. From germline, CDR1 is SGHVS and CDR2 FNYEAQ. The CDR3 loop is CASSLGSGEETQYF. The CDR3 region has the DNA TGTGCCAGCAGCCTCGGGAGTGGAGAAGAGACCCAGTACTTC.

This chain links TRBV2 with TRBJ1-1, with a weak D call TRBD1 (5 bases). The germline V gene has CDR1 SNHLY and CDR2 FYNNEI. CDR3 length: 11 residues. Between the trimmed V and J ends, which lost 6 bases and 7 bases, there was a span of 9 bases. The CDR3 region has the DNA TGTGCCAGCAGACCAGACAGTGAAGCTTTCTTT. Translated: CASRPDSEAFF.

This clone was detected once. The V call is TRBV5-1, the J call TRBJ2-6, with 8 bases lining up with TRBD1. Trimming removed 6 bases from V and 2 bases from J; junction bases left unmatched: 4. The CDR3 has 15 residues. Germline V gene sequence: CDR1 SGHRS, CDR2 YFSETQ. The CDR3 DNA reads as TGCGCCAGCACCTCACAGGGGGCTGGGGCCAACGTCCTGACTTTC. This encodes CASTSQGAGANVLTF.

This clone came up a few times. The gene calls are TRBV5-6 and TRBJ1-4; 7 nucleotides match TRBD1. Unmatched junction bases numbered 13, after V lost 4 bases and J lost 10 bases. The CDR3 extends over 15 amino acids. Germline V gives CDR1 SGHDT, CDR2 YYEEEE. CDR3 sequence reads: CASSTGQPDGGKLFF. The CDR3 DNA reads TGTGCCAGCAGCACGGGACAGCCAGATGGGGGAAAACTGTTTTTT. The full variable domain, its missing parts supplied by reference TRBV5-6 and TRBJ1-4, is DAGVTQSPTHLIKTRGQQVTLRCSPKSGHDTVSWYQQALGQGPQFIFQYYEEEERQRGNFPDRFSGHQFPNYSSELNVNALLLGDSALYLCASSTGQPDGGKLFFGSGTQLSVL.

The gene calls are TRBV5-1 and TRBJ2-3; 15 nucleotides align to TRBD2. The CDR3 spans 20 residues. After removal of 4 bases from V and 2 bases from J, the junction contained 14 bases not matched to a gene. Germline CDR1 SGHRS, CDR2 YFSETQ. The CDR3 bases are TGCGCCAGCAGCAGTGGACTAGCGGGGGGGCCGACCCTTAACACAGATACGCAGTATTTT. It yields the protein CASSSGLAGGPTLNTDTQYF. The whole variable domain, filled in from reference TRBV5-1 and TRBJ2-3, reads KAGVTQTPRYLIKTRGQQVTLSCSPISGHRSVSWYQQTPGQGLQFLFEYFSETQRNKGNFPGRFSGRQFSNSRSEMNVSTLELGDSALYLCASSSGLAGGPTLNTDTQYFGPGTRLTVL.

The rearrangement uses TRBV4-3 and TRBJ2-7, with D tentatively TRBD2 (5 bases). This CDR3 region has 17 residues. The germline V and J ends were trimmed by 0 bases and 2 bases, with 17 bases remaining between them. The germline gives CDR1 LGHNA, CDR2 YSLEER. The CDR3 DNA follows: TGCGCCAGCAGCCAAGATAATGACCCGGGGAAAACCTACGAGCAGTACTTC. As protein: CASSQDNDPGKTYEQYF.

The J gene is TRBJ1-3, the V gene TRBV2; TRBD1 is a possible D gene (5 bases). V lost 2 bases and J lost 1, with 12 bases in between. The CDR3 is 16 residues long. Germline CDR1 SNHLY, CDR2 FYNNEI. CDR3 DNA: TGTGCCAGCAGTGAATCGGGGGGAAAATCTGGAAACACCATATATTTT. It specifies CASSESGGKSGNTIYF.

The chain links TRBV5-4 to TRBJ1-1, with unresolved D. The CDR3 consists of 14 residues. V was shortened by 4 bases and J by 0 bases, with 10 bases between the two germline ends. Looked up from germline, CDR1 is SGHNT and CDR2 is YYREEE (reference sequence). The CDR3 reads CASSQRQLNTEAFF. The CDR3 bases are TGTGCCAGCAGCCAGCGGCAGCTGAACACTGAAGCTTTCTTT.